This TCR beta chain was recovered during a study of immune heterogeneity within non-small cell lung tumors. Across the whole study: Of the tumors, a few were squamous cell, some ten non-squamous, and 1 not otherwise specified. The study, taken as a whole, reports: Recurrence of identical dominant CDR3 beta clonotypes was observed across intrapatient tumor sites, concomitant with site-unique high-frequency clones. Local clonality of T cells correlated moderately yet significantly with local tumor mutational burden (R 0.3 to 0.4).

The authors used roughly 600 ng of bulk tumor genomic DNA per sample as template. Several biopsies were spaced far apart within each primary tumor and obtained as surgery took place. These patients got curative surgery after being newly diagnosed with untreated non-small cell lung cancer. Patients with newly diagnosed non-small cell lung cancer who underwent surgery with curative intent served as donors. Germline values: CDR1 SGDLS, CDR2 YYNGEE. V was clipped by 4 bases and J by 3 bases, with 13 bases between them. The CDR3 totals 14 residues. Comment on this clonotype: Its antigen remains unidentified.

Multiplex PCR with 32 V and 13 J primers amplified TCR beta CDR3. Each CDR3 protein is one row after TCRdb ran MiXCR on the multiplex PCR reads. The data contain about 2,900 distinct CDR3 sequences, roughly 40% of them singletons. Sequencing was performed on lung tumor tissue. The receptor was derived from a woman in her 50s with non-small cell lung cancer. The chain is built from TRBV9 and TRBJ1-1; possible D gene TRBD1, 6 bases. In nucleotides, the CDR3 is TGTGCCAGCAGCCCGAACTCAGGGGACACTGAAGCTTTCTTT. Translation: CASSPNSGDTEAFF.